The text below deals with one T cell receptor (beta chain). These data originate in a study of blood T cell repertoires in COVID-19. The wider study: Some COVID-19 samples were acute and others convalescent; all came from the United States, Italy and Spain.

As originally analysed: Amplification of reference gene primers provided the estimated nucleated cell counts. Only in-frame clones appear in the TCRdb table, and some are missing; sequencing was by immunoSEQ multiplex PCR. From that table come the V and J calls and clone size; the DNA was used to work out D and trimming. The table includes more than 150,000 clones, around nine tenths detected once. The V gene end was trimmed by 5 bases and the J gene end by 8 bases; junction bases not matched to a gene: 20. Germline V gene data show CDR1 as SGDLS and CDR2 as YYNGEE. This CDR3 has 19 amino acids. Specimen: peripheral blood. This chain connects TRBV9 to TRBJ2-1; 12 bases are a match to TRBD2. This clonotype originated in a woman in her 70s with COVID-19, enrolled during active disease. The CDR3: CASRDIRIPTSGSGDEQFF. CDR3 in DNA: TGTGCCAGCAGGGACATACGTATACCGACTAGCGGGAGCGGTGATGAGCAGTTCTTC.